A single sample gave rise to the 21 T cell receptor beta chains below, sequenced in a study of response to subunit inactivated influenza vaccine. MiXCR, run by TCRdb on the RT-PCR reads, gives a single entry per CDR3 protein. The data hold 800,000 or so distinct CDR3 sequences, with less than 25% observed a single time. The material was PBMCs from blood, obtained 5 days after vaccination. The receptors were sampled from a man aged 50 to 60 who received an inactivated influenza vaccine.

The chain carries TRBV4-3 and TRBJ1-1; D call uncertain. V dropped 4 bases and J dropped 5 bases, with 14 bases sitting between them. The germline V gene encodes CDR1 LGHNA and CDR2 YSLEER. CDR3 length equals 14 residues. The CDR3 coding sequence is TGCGCCAGCAGCCCCCGGAGGGTGGGGACTGAAGCTTTCTTT. Protein sequence: CASSPRRVGTEAFF.

This clonotype was seen repeatedly, ten times or more. The rearrangement uses TRBV20-1 and TRBJ2-2; D ambiguous. V was trimmed by 0 bases and J by 3 bases, leaving 11 bases between them. The germline V gene has CDR1 DFQATT and CDR2 SNEGSKA (reference sequence). The CDR3 covers 15 residues. The CDR3 spells CSARDLWAYTGELFF. CDR3 DNA sequence: TGCAGTGCTAGAGATCTATGGGCTTACACCGGGGAGCTGTTTTTT.

The chain links TRBV4-3 to TRBJ2-3, with 7 positions matching TRBD2. Germline loops: CDR1 LGHNA, CDR2 YSLEER. The length of the CDR3 is 14 residues. J lost 5 bases, V lost 6 bases, and 8 bases had no gene match. The CDR3 bases are TGCGCCAGCAGGGGAGGGCCCTGGAAAGATACGCAGTATTTT. Translated: CASRGGPWKDTQYF.

This chain uses TRBV27 with TRBJ2-1; 7 bases fit TRBD2. The length of the CDR3 is 15 residues. Germline V gives CDR1 MNHEY, CDR2 SMNVEV (reference sequence). Trimming took 4 bases from V and 6 from J; bases not matched to a gene: 9. CDR3 in amino acids: CASSSAAGVGNEQFF. The CDR3 region has the DNA TGTGCCAGCAGTTCCGCGGCGGGGGTGGGCAATGAGCAGTTCTTC.

This clonotype was seen more than once but under ten times. The V and J genes are TRBV7-8 and TRBJ2-3; no clear D. V was cut by 5 bases and J by 1 base, with 16 bases left in between. The CDR3 loop spans 16 amino acids. CDR1 is SGHVS, CDR2 FQNEAQ, per germline. The CDR3 sequence is CASSNTRIDGTDTQYF. The CDR3 nucleotides read TGTGCCAGCAGCAACACTCGGATTGACGGCACAGATACGCAGTATTTT.

This clonotype was detected only a few times. The rearrangement uses TRBV20-1 and TRBJ2-3; D possibly uses TRBD1 or TRBD2 (5 bases each). The germline V gene encodes CDR1 DFQATT and CDR2 SNEGSKA (reference sequence). V was pared by 4 bases and J by 6 bases, with 11 bases between. This CDR3 is 12 amino acids long. The CDR3 region has the DNA TGCAGTGCTATTGATTGGGGGGATACGCAGTATTTT. Translated: CSAIDWGDTQYF.

The CDR3 sequence: CASSVSGTRTNEQFF. Here the CDR3 DNA reads TGTGCCAGCAGCGTCTCCGGGACTAGAACCAATGAGCAGTTCTTC. The rearrangement uses TRBV9 and TRBJ2-1; 8 bases agree with TRBD2. V was pared by 2 bases and J by 6 bases, with 7 bases of the junction left unmatched. Germline-derived CDR1 and CDR2 are SGDLS and YYNGEE. The CDR3 has 15 residues.

This clonotype was counted many times. The chain recombines TRBV12-3 or TRBV12-4 with TRBJ2-7, with unresolved D. Trimming took 6 bases from V and 3 from J, leaving 6 bases between them. The CDR3 length is 11 residues. This chain's CDR3 is CASSPHYEQYF. The CDR3 region has the DNA TGTGCCAGCAGCCCTCACTACGAGCAGTACTTC.

This clonotype has ten or more counts. The chain uses TRBV20-1 and TRBJ2-7, with D maybe TRBD2 (7 bases). CDR1 DFQATT and CDR2 SNEGSKA come from the germline V gene (reference sequence). The CDR3 length is 14 residues. The ends were cut back, 6 bases at V and 4 bases at J, with 19 bases in the middle. The CDR3 DNA reads as TGCAGTGCCAAGACGGGAGGACAGTCTTACGAGCAGTACTTC. This codes for CSAKTGGQSYEQYF.

This clonotype was detected only a few times. The rearrangement links TRBV2 to TRBJ2-3; D tentatively reads TRBD1 or TRBD2 (5 bases each). V was pared by 7 bases and J by 1 base, with 12 bases between. The CDR3 loop spans 14 amino acids. Germline-derived CDR1 and CDR2 are SNHLY and FYNNEI. DNA of the CDR3: TGTGCCAGCACCATCGGGGCGCGCACAGATACGCAGTATTTT. Translated: CASTIGARTDTQYF.

The chain recombines TRBV7-9 with TRBJ2-1; no reliable D call. With 6 bases removed from V and 10 bases from J, the gap between germline ends came to 13 bases. Per the germline V gene, CDR1 is SEHNR and CDR2 is FQNEAQ (reference sequence). The CDR3 consists of 12 residues. The CDR3, as DNA: TGTGCCAGCAGTCATCTTCGGGCCGAGCAGTTCTTC. Its protein product is CASSHLRAEQFF.

The table lists this clonotype with a few counts. The rearrangement joins TRBV7-9 to TRBJ1-6, with 9 nucleotides matching TRBD1. The CDR3 contains 16 residues. The ends lost 1 base at V and 7 bases at J; junction bases unmatched: 5. Germline V gene lookup returns CDR1 SEHNR and CDR2 FQNEAQ (reference sequence). This CDR3 reads CASSLGTGVGNSPLHF. The CDR3 DNA reads as TGTGCCAGCAGCTTAGGGACAGGGGTGGGAAATTCACCCCTCCACTTT.

The chain carries TRBV19 and TRBJ2-5, with D tentatively TRBD1 or TRBD2 (5 bases each). The CDR3 spans 16 residues. The V gene's germline CDR1 is LNHDA and CDR2 SQIVND (reference sequence). V was shortened by 3 bases and J by 2 bases, with 16 bases between the two germline ends. This CDR3 reads CASSIRGRVQQETQYF. Here the CDR3 DNA reads TGTGCCAGTAGTATTCGGGGCAGGGTGCAACAAGAGACCCAGTACTTC.

The chain carries TRBV5-1 and TRBJ2-1; D ambiguous. The CDR3 totals 15 residues. V dropped 1 base and J dropped 1 base, with 9 bases sitting between them. Looked up from germline, CDR1 is SGHRS and CDR2 is YFSETQ. The CDR3 bases are TGCGCCAGCAGCTTGAGCCAGGCTTCCTACAATGAGCAGTTCTTC. It is translated as CASSLSQASYNEQFF.

This clonotype was found a few times. The V call is TRBV15, the J call TRBJ2-1, with D unresolved. V lost 3 bases to trimming and J lost 5 bases, with 5 bases between them. Germline lookup yields CDR1 LNHNV and CDR2 YYDKDF (reference sequence). The CDR3 has 12 amino acids. CDR3 sequence reads: CATSSRNNEQFF. CDR3 coding DNA: TGTGCCACCAGCAGCCGCAACAATGAGCAGTTCTTC.

This clonotype was detected many times. The chain recombines TRBV5-1 with TRBJ1-2; weak D call: TRBD1 (5 bases). The germline V and J ends were trimmed by 4 bases and 4 bases, with 8 bases remaining between them. The CDR3 totals 12 residues. The germline V gene has CDR1 SGHRS and CDR2 YFSETQ. The chain's CDR3 is CASSRDGYGYTF. The CDR3 DNA is TGCGCCAGCAGCAGGGACGGCTATGGCTACACCTTC.

This sequence joins TRBV11-2 and TRBJ2-1, with TRBD1 matching over 11 bases. V was pared by 7 bases and J by 6 bases, with 8 bases of the junction left unmatched. The CDR3 loop spans 15 amino acids. CDR1 and CDR2 from the germline V gene are SGHAT and FQNNGV. CDR3: CASTFRDRGGNEQFF. CDR3 DNA: TGTGCCAGCACCTTTAGGGACAGGGGGGGCAATGAGCAGTTCTTC. Variable domain in full (rest from reference TRBV11-2 and TRBJ2-1): EAGVAQSPRYKIIEKRQSVAFWCNPISGHATLYWYQQILGQGPKLLIQFQNNGVVDDSQLPKDRFSAERLKGVDSTLKIQPAKLEDSAVYLCASTFRDRGGNEQFFGPGTRLTVL.

The chain combines TRBV28 with TRBJ1-4, with 7 positions matching TRBD1. The J segment lost 8 bases and the V segment lost 5 bases, leaving 11 bases of the junction unmatched. Germline V CDR1 and CDR2: MDHEN, SYDVKM. This CDR3 contains 15 residues. Written as DNA, the CDR3 is TGTGCCAGCAGTACCCTGTCAGGGGGATTGGAAAAACTGTTTTTT. It yields the protein CASSTLSGGLEKLFF.

This clonotype was counted a few times. The chain combines TRBV20-1 with TRBJ2-3; D might be TRBD2 (6 bases). Between the trimmed V and J ends, which lost 1 base and 3 bases, there was a span of 11 bases. CDR1 DFQATT and CDR2 SNEGSKA come from the germline V gene (reference sequence). The CDR3 runs 14 residues. The CDR3, as DNA: TGCAGTGCTAGAGGGACACTAGCTACAGATACGCAGTATTTT. As protein: CSARGTLATDTQYF.

The chain carries TRBV28 and TRBJ2-7; D may be TRBD1 (6 bases). Germline CDR1 MDHEN, CDR2 SYDVKM. The CDR3 length is 14 residues. V shed 3 bases and J shed 3 bases, with 12 bases lying between them. For the CDR3, the DNA is TGTGCCAGCAGTTTGGTGGCGGACAGCTACGAGCAGTACTTC. Protein product: CASSLVADSYEQYF.

A few counts support this clonotype. V gene TRBV6-5 combines with J gene TRBJ2-7, with TRBD2 as a possible D gene (6 bases). Trimming took off 5 bases at V and 9 bases at J, with 23 bases between the two ends. The CDR3 extends over 15 amino acids. Germline CDR1 reads MNHEY; CDR2 reads SVGAGI. The CDR3 spells CASSNPGGSLLGQYF. The CDR3 DNA reads as TGTGCCAGCAGTAACCCCGGGGGTTCCCTTTTAGGGCAGTACTTC.